This T cell receptor (beta chain) originates from a study of T-cell memory formation after mild COVID-19. As for the study in general: Largely, the TCR clusters proved donor specific. Study observations and caveats: Cross-reactive memory appears to have joined, as suggested by some responding clones showing up in pre-infection memory. Contracting CD4+ clones sat mainly in CM and EM; CD8+ in EMRA.

The TCR alpha and TCR beta cDNA libraries, bearing sample barcodes and UMIs, were generated by 5'RACE using constant-segment primers. Using its own MiXCR run on the 5' RACE reads, TCRdb lists one record per CDR3 protein. Found here are 390,000 or so distinct CDR3 sequences, approximately 15% of them singletons; the top ten hold 20% to 25%. This CDR3 comprises 13 residues. Germline lookup yields CDR1 DFQATT and CDR2 SNEGSKA (reference sequence). V was trimmed by 6 bases and J by 0 bases, leaving 9 bases between them. This clonotype has a single count. Its target is not known. This chain connects TRBV20-1 to TRBJ2-4; D is uncertain. Source material: PBMCs or a T cell subset sorted from them (not recorded which). The TCR comes from a man between 18 and 35 years old who had mild COVID-19 (a few samples of this study predate the infection). Cell type and time point are not known. The CDR3, as DNA: TGCAGTGCCCTGGAACTAGCCAAAAACATTCAGTACTTC. Protein product: CSALELAKNIQYF.